The 17 T cell receptor beta chains listed next were all sequenced from one sample in a study of blood T cell repertoires in COVID-19. The assay was immunoSEQ multiplex PCR, and TCRdb's table has in-frame clones only and misses some. The sample has hundreds of thousands of clones; 87% are singletons. The sequencing input was peripheral blood. Receptors were obtained from a man aged 18 to 29 with active or convalescent COVID-19.

The chain carries TRBV19 and TRBJ1-6; D call uncertain. The length of the CDR3 is 15 residues. Trimming cost V 3 bases and J 7 bases, with 13 bases left between them. The germline CDR1 and CDR2 sequences are LNHDA and SQIVND (reference sequence). CDR3 sequence reads: CASSILYRVNSPLHF. The CDR3 bases are TGTGCCAGTAGTATTCTTTACAGAGTGAATTCACCCCTCCACTTT.

This clone was detected a few times. This sequence joins TRBV7-6 and TRBJ1-1; D possibly corresponds to TRBD1 (5 bases). CDR1 and CDR2 from the germline V gene are SGHVS and FNYEAQ. The CDR3 has 15 amino acids. V dropped 3 bases and J dropped 0 bases, with 11 bases sitting between them. CDR3 residues: CASSFGGNMNTEAFF. Here the CDR3 DNA reads TGTGCCAGCAGCTTTGGGGGGAATATGAACACTGAAGCTTTCTTT.

The gene calls are TRBV10-3 and TRBJ2-7, with D tentatively TRBD1 (7 bases). Between the trimmed V and J ends, which lost 4 bases and 3 bases, there was a span of 19 bases. Germline V gene lookup returns CDR1 ENHRY and CDR2 SYGVKD. CDR3 length equals 16 residues. In DNA form, the CDR3 reads TGTGCCATCAGTGGGACTACTACAGGGGCCCGCTACGAGCAGTACTTC. Translated, it gives CAISGTTTGARYEQYF.

The gene calls are TRBV2 and TRBJ1-2, with 7 positions matching TRBD1. V lost 4 bases to trimming and J lost 1 base; unmatched junction nucleotides: 6. CDR1 SNHLY and CDR2 FYNNEI come from the germline V gene. This CDR3 spans 15 amino acids. CDR3: CASSVGQGGNYGYTF. The CDR3 region has the DNA TGTGCCAGCAGTGTCGGGCAGGGGGGTAACTATGGCTACACCTTC.

The rearrangement links TRBV19 to TRBJ1-2; TRBD1 aligns across 8 bases. With V trimmed by 1 base and J by 8 bases, 6 bases remained unmatched. The CDR3 sequence is 14 residues long. The germline CDR1 and CDR2 sequences are LNHDA and SQIVND (reference sequence). CDR3 in amino acids: CASSIAGGAWGYTF. The CDR3 DNA is TGTGCCAGTAGTATAGCAGGGGGCGCATGGGGCTACACCTTC.

The chain links TRBV25-1 to TRBJ2-7; 11 bases agree with TRBD1. This CDR3 comprises 15 residues. Germline-derived CDR1 and CDR2 are MGHDK and SYGVNS. The trim removed 3 bases at V and 2 bases at J, leaving 3 bases unmatched. The CDR3 region has the DNA TGTGCCAGCAGTGATGAGGGACAGGGGGCCTACGAGCAGTACTTC. Translation gives CASSDEGQGAYEQYF.

The chain employs TRBV24-1 and TRBJ1-2, with 10 bases that match TRBD1. The CDR3 is 14 amino acids. V trimming: 4 bases; J trimming: 6 bases; junction bases outside the gene matches: 4. The germline CDR1 and CDR2 sequences are KGHDR and SFDVKD. CDR3 sequence: CATSDWTGGNGYTF. DNA of the CDR3: TGTGCCACCAGTGACTGGACAGGGGGAAATGGCTACACCTTC.

The CDR3 here is CASSDGQGTTEAFF. DNA for the CDR3: TGTGCCAGTAGTGATGGACAGGGGACCACTGAAGCTTTCTTT. The J gene is TRBJ1-1, the V gene TRBV19; TRBD1 agrees at 9 bases. J was trimmed by 4 bases and V by 5 bases; bases with no gene match: 5. There are 14 residues in the CDR3. The germline V gene has CDR1 LNHDA and CDR2 SQIVND (reference sequence).

The chain has TRBV4-2 and TRBJ2-4; D is unresolved. V was pared by 1 base and J by 6 bases, with 10 bases between. The CDR3 spans 14 residues. Germline V CDR1 and CDR2: LGHNA, YNFKEQ. The CDR3 is CASSQVGRLNIQYF. The CDR3 region has the DNA TGTGCCAGCAGCCAAGTAGGCAGGCTAAACATTCAGTACTTC.

CDR3 bases: TGTGCCAGCAGTGAGAGGGAGAATGGTATGAACACTGAAGCTTTCTTT. Its translation: CASSERENGMNTEAFF. The rearrangement uses TRBV6-4 and TRBJ1-1; D gene unclear. The CDR3 totals 16 residues. In germline, CDR1 is MRHNA, CDR2 SNTAGT. With 3 bases removed from V and 0 bases from J, the gap between germline ends came to 14 bases.

This clone was recorded only once. The chain is built from TRBV20-1 and TRBJ1-6, with D perhaps TRBD1 (5 bases). This CDR3 contains 12 residues. Trimming took off 3 bases at V and 10 bases at J, with 10 bases between the two ends. Germline V gene data show CDR1 as DFQATT and CDR2 as SNEGSKA (reference sequence). DNA of the CDR3: TGCAGTGCTAGTCAGGGAGGATCACCCCTCCACTTT. Protein product: CSASQGGSPLHF.

The chain has TRBV12-3 or TRBV12-4 and TRBJ2-7; D possibly corresponds to TRBD1 (5 bases). Trimming took 9 bases from V and 2 from J, leaving 8 bases between them. The CDR3 totals 11 residues. The CDR3 sequence: CASGQTYEQYF. Here the CDR3 DNA reads TGTGCCAGTGGACAAACCTACGAGCAGTACTTC.

This chain links TRBV19 with TRBJ2-7; maybe TRBD1 (6 bases). The CDR3 is made up of 13 amino acids. CDR1 is LNHDA, CDR2 SQIVND, per germline (reference sequence). Trimming removed 6 bases at V and 2 bases at J, with 11 bases between. CDR3 DNA sequence: TGTGCCAGTAGACAGGGCCTTACCTACGAGCAGTACTTC. This sequence encodes CASRQGLTYEQYF. Complete variable domain (other parts from reference TRBV19 and TRBJ2-7): DGGITQSPKYLFRKEGQNVTLSCEQNLNHDAMYWYRQDPGQGLRLIYYSQIVNDFQKGDIAEGYSVSREKKESFPLTVTSAQKNPTAFYLCASRQGLTYEQYFGPGTRLTVT.

The chain is built from TRBV5-1 and TRBJ1-2, with TRBD1 matching 8 bases. There are 13 residues in the CDR3. Germline loops: CDR1 SGHRS, CDR2 YFSETQ. V shed 4 bases and J 6 bases; nucleotides not matched to a gene: 5. DNA for the CDR3: TGCGCCAGCAGCCACACAGGGGGAGATGGCTACACCTTC. It specifies CASSHTGGDGYTF.

The chain has TRBV4-1 and TRBJ2-7; a possible D gene is TRBD2 (6 bases). The CDR3 covers 15 residues. The germline V gene has CDR1 MGHRA and CDR2 YSYEKL. V was cut by 2 bases and J by 4 bases, with 15 bases left in between. Here the CDR3 reads CASSQKKYGSYEQYF. CDR3 coding DNA: TGCGCCAGCAGCCAAAAGAAATACGGGAGTTACGAGCAGTACTTC.

The rearrangement links TRBV7-8 to TRBJ2-7; TRBD1 matches at 8 bases. This CDR3 has 13 amino acids. Trimming took 5 bases from V and 3 from J; bases not matched to a gene: 3. The germline CDR1 and CDR2 sequences are SGHVS and FQNEAQ. The CDR3 is CASSRDRSYEQYF. The CDR3 nucleotides read TGTGCCAGCAGCCGGGACAGGAGCTACGAGCAGTACTTC.

The V and J genes are TRBV3-1 (or the pseudogene TRBV3-2) and TRBJ2-2; TRBD2 is a possible D gene (6 bases). Trimming removed 3 bases from V and 3 bases from J, with 11 bases in between. The CDR3 length is 15 residues. Germline values: CDR1 LGHDT, CDR2 YNNKEL (reference sequence). CDR3 sequence reads: CASSQGERDTGELFF. In DNA form, the CDR3 reads TGTGCCAGCAGCCAGGGAGAGCGGGACACCGGGGAGCTGTTTTTT.